Listed here are 27 T cell receptor beta chains from one sample, sequenced in a study of T cell responses to AZD1222 COVID-19 vaccine. Only in-frame clones appear in the TCRdb table, and some are missing; sequencing was by immunoSEQ multiplex PCR. This repertoire shows some 170,000 clones, about 92% found once; its top ten account for around 0.96%. Sequenced here: peripheral blood, sampled on day 0 of AZD1222 vaccination. These receptors were taken from an adult in good health.

This clone was recorded only once. The genes are TRBV15 and TRBJ1-2; D may be TRBD1 (6 bases). The CDR3 totals 16 residues. The germline CDR1 and CDR2 sequences are LNHNV and YYDKDF (reference sequence). The V gene lost 3 bases and the J gene lost 0 bases, with 14 bases spanning the gap. The CDR3 DNA reads as TGTGCCACCAGCAGCTTGGACAGAGGAGCTAACTATGGCTACACCTTC. This encodes CATSSLDRGANYGYTF.

The rearrangement joins TRBV27 to TRBJ1-1; no clear D. CDR3 size: 13 residues. V lost 6 bases to trimming and J lost 2 bases, with 10 bases between them. Per the germline V gene, CDR1 is MNHEY and CDR2 is SMNVEV (reference sequence). CDR3 protein: CASSLTFNTEAFF. CDR3 nucleotide sequence: TGTGCCAGCAGCTTAACCTTCAACACTGAAGCTTTCTTT.

This clone appeared a single time. The V and J genes are TRBV6-5 and TRBJ2-5; TRBD1 agrees at 7 bases. The CDR3 contains 15 residues. CDR1 and CDR2 (germline): MNHEY, SVGAGI. The V segment lost 1 base and the J segment 1 base; nucleotides outside the gene matches: 3. The CDR3, as DNA: TGTGCCAGCAGTTACTTCGGGGACAGCCAAGAGACCCAGTACTTC. It specifies CASSYFGDSQETQYF.

The chain employs TRBV12-3 or TRBV12-4 and TRBJ2-3; D is unresolved. The CDR3 extends over 12 amino acids. V lost 2 bases and J lost 10, with 10 bases in between. The CDR3 nucleotides are TGTGCCAGCAGTTTATATTTACGTGCGCAGTATTTT. Translation: CASSLYLRAQYF.

This clone was recorded once. The rearrangement uses TRBV9 and TRBJ2-5; TRBD1 might be the D (5 bases). This CDR3 is 15 amino acids long. Germline loops: CDR1 SGDLS, CDR2 YYNGEE. V lost 3 bases and J lost 4, with 16 bases in between. CDR3 sequence reads: CASSGRQGFGETQYF. CDR3 nucleotides: TGTGCCAGCAGCGGCCGCCAGGGCTTCGGAGAGACCCAGTACTTC.

J is TRBJ1-4 and V is TRBV7-9, with D maybe TRBD1 (6 bases). The germline V gene encodes CDR1 SEHNR and CDR2 FQNEAQ (reference sequence). V was shortened by 3 bases and J by 8 bases, with 7 bases between the two germline ends. CDR3 length: 12 residues. The CDR3 here is CASSLDSEKLFF. DNA of the CDR3: TGTGCCAGCAGCTTGGACAGCGAAAAACTGTTTTTT.

V is TRBV9 and J is TRBJ2-3, with D perhaps being TRBD1 or TRBD2 (5 bases each). Germline CDR1 reads SGDLS; CDR2 reads YYNGEE. V gave up 0 bases and J gave up 1 base, with 12 bases separating them. The CDR3 totals 16 residues. This CDR3 is CASSVGVGRGTDTQYF. The CDR3 region has the DNA TGTGCCAGCAGCGTAGGGGTGGGGCGGGGCACAGATACGCAGTATTTT.

The chain combines TRBV5-8 with TRBJ2-2, with D perhaps matching TRBD1 (6 bases). The CDR3 consists of 16 residues. The V gene lost 4 bases and the J gene lost 4 bases, with 17 bases spanning the gap. Germline CDR1 is SGHTS and CDR2 is YDEGEE. The CDR3, as DNA: TGTGCCAGCAGCCCAGGGGCGTGGCTGGGCACCGGGGAGCTGTTTTTT. Encoded protein: CASSPGAWLGTGELFF.

The chain employs TRBV3-1 (or the pseudogene TRBV3-2) and TRBJ1-4; D remains unclear. Germline V CDR1 and CDR2: LGHDT, YNNKEL (reference sequence). V lost 1 base and J 5 bases, leaving 17 bases between the germline ends. The CDR3 extends over 17 amino acids. The CDR3 nucleotides are TGTGCCAGCAGCCAAGCTTTTTTCTGGCGGACGAATGAAAAACTGTTTTTT. Translated, it gives CASSQAFFWRTNEKLFF.

V gene TRBV6-5 combines with J gene TRBJ2-1, with 12 nucleotides matching TRBD1. Looked up from germline, CDR1 is MNHEY and CDR2 is SVGAGI. The CDR3 is made up of 16 amino acids. With V trimmed by 2 bases and J by 8 bases, 7 bases remained unmatched. In nucleotides, the CDR3 is TGTGCCAGCAGTTACACTCCGGGACAGGGGGCCTATGAGCAGTTCTTC. This translates into CASSYTPGQGAYEQFF.

The V call is TRBV15, the J call TRBJ1-1; D is possibly TRBD1 (6 bases). The CDR3 contains 15 residues. V gave up 5 bases and J gave up 1 base, with 14 bases separating them. CDR1 and CDR2 (germline): LNHNV, YYDKDF (reference sequence). The DNA of the CDR3 is TGTGCCACCAGCGCCCGGACAGCCGGGAACACTGAAGCTTTCTTT. This translates into CATSARTAGNTEAFF.

V is TRBV10-2 and J is TRBJ2-1; 7 bases map to TRBD2. CDR3 size: 15 residues. V dropped 3 bases and J dropped 4; count of bases not matched to a gene: 6. Germline CDR1 and CDR2: WSHSY and SAAADI. In nucleotides, the CDR3 is TGCGCCAGCAGTGAAGTGCTAGCGGTTTACAATGAGCAGTTCTTC. Its translation is CASSEVLAVYNEQFF.

The V call is TRBV27, the J call TRBJ2-1; weak D call: TRBD2 (5 bases). Germline-derived CDR1 and CDR2 are MNHEY and SMNVEV (reference sequence). V was pared by 7 bases and J by 0 bases, with 10 bases between. This CDR3 has 14 residues. The CDR3 region is CASKRVSSYNEQFF. The CDR3, as DNA: TGTGCCAGCAAGAGGGTTAGCTCCTACAATGAGCAGTTCTTC.

The chain carries TRBV11-3 and TRBJ1-2; 11 bases map to TRBD1. This CDR3 comprises 16 residues. Per the germline V gene, CDR1 is SGHNT and CDR2 is YENEEA. Germline trimming cut 3 bases from V and 4 bases from J; bases unmatched to any gene: 7. DNA for the CDR3: TGTGCCAGCAGCTTGTCCGGGACAGGGGGAATCTATGGCTACACCTTC. The encoded protein is CASSLSGTGGIYGYTF.

About this clone: Other DNA sequences within the sample encode an identical CDR3. This chain joins TRBV6-5 and TRBJ1-1; D call uncertain. The CDR3 is 13 amino acids. Trimming pared 2 bases from V and 4 bases from J, leaving 8 bases between. Looked up from germline, CDR1 is MNHEY and CDR2 is SVGAGI. The CDR3 region is CASSYGGGTEAFF. CDR3 sequence (DNA): TGTGCCAGCAGTTACGGTGGCGGCACTGAAGCTTTCTTT.

The genes are TRBV9 and TRBJ2-7; perhaps D is TRBD1 or TRBD2 (5 bases each). This CDR3 has 15 amino acids. The ends were cut back, 0 bases at V and 6 bases at J, with 16 bases in the middle. Germline CDR1 and CDR2: SGDLS and YYNGEE. The DNA for the CDR3 is TGTGCCAGCAGCGTAGTTTCTGGGGGAGTGAGCGAGCAGTACTTC. Its protein is CASSVVSGGVSEQYF.

Remarks on this clone: This sample also contains other DNA sequences that code for the same CDR3. The rearrangement links TRBV18 to TRBJ1-5; no clear D gene. The germline gives CDR1 KGHSH, CDR2 LQKENI. This CDR3 comprises 13 residues. Trimming took 2 bases from V and 2 from J, leaving 4 bases between them. In DNA form, the CDR3 reads TGTGCCAGCTCACCAACAGGCAATCAGCCCCAGCATTTT. Protein sequence: CASSPTGNQPQHF.

This sequence joins TRBV9 and TRBJ1-2; TRBD1 is a possible D gene (5 bases). Trimming removed 3 bases at V and 7 bases at J, with 10 bases between. CDR1 and CDR2 (germline): SGDLS, YYNGEE. The CDR3 covers 12 residues. CDR3 nucleotide sequence: TGTGCCAGCAGCGCAACAGGATCTGGCTACACCTTC. Translated, it gives CASSATGSGYTF.

As to this clone: Additional DNA sequences in this sample encode the identical CDR3. V is TRBV7-6 and J is TRBJ1-4, with TRBD1 matching over 8 bases. Germline V gives CDR1 SGHVS, CDR2 FNYEAQ. V shed 5 bases and J 5 bases; nucleotides not matched to a gene: 7. The CDR3 has 15 residues. This chain's CDR3 is CASSLGQGRNEKLFF. The CDR3 region has the DNA TGTGCCAGCAGCCTAGGACAGGGCCGAAATGAAAAACTGTTTTTT.

The rearrangement joins TRBV18 to TRBJ1-2; 10 nucleotides match TRBD1. This CDR3 is built from 14 residues. After removal of 6 bases from V and 1 base from J, the junction contained 2 bases not matched to a gene. The germline V gene encodes CDR1 KGHSH and CDR2 LQKENI. CDR3 sequence (DNA): TGTGCCAGCTCCCGGGACAGGGGTAACTATGGCTACACCTTC. This sequence encodes CASSRDRGNYGYTF.

V is TRBV27 and J is TRBJ1-5, with D uncertain. The CDR3 covers 15 residues. The germline V gene encodes CDR1 MNHEY and CDR2 SMNVEV (reference sequence). V was shortened by 2 bases and J by 0 bases, with 8 bases between the two germline ends. This chain's CDR3 is CASSLTRASNQPQHF. The CDR3, as DNA: TGTGCCAGCAGTTTAACGAGGGCTAGCAATCAGCCCCAGCATTTT.

This sequence joins TRBV6-6 and TRBJ2-3; D is undetermined. The CDR3 spans 16 residues. Germline V gives CDR1 MNHNY, CDR2 SVGAGI (reference sequence). Trimming removed 8 bases from V and 3 bases from J, with 21 bases in between. CDR3 bases: TGTGCCAGCGGTCTAAGCACCTTCGTTAAAACAGATACGCAGTATTTT. Its protein product is CASGLSTFVKTDTQYF.

This rearrangement joins TRBV19 to TRBJ2-5; possible D gene TRBD2, 6 bases. Trimming removed 3 bases from V and 4 bases from J, with 18 bases in between. This CDR3 spans 16 amino acids. The V gene's germline CDR1 is LNHDA and CDR2 SQIVND (reference sequence). Written as DNA, the CDR3 is TGTGCCAGTAGTATCAATGCGGCGGGAATTGGAGAGACCCAGTACTTC. It specifies CASSINAAGIGETQYF. The whole variable domain, filled in from reference TRBV19 and TRBJ2-5, reads DGGITQSPKYLFRKEGQNVTLSCEQNLNHDAMYWYRQDPGQGLRLIYYSQIVNDFQKGDIAEGYSVSREKKESFPLTVTSAQKNPTAFYLCASSINAAGIGETQYFGPGTRLLVL.

The V and J genes are TRBV5-5 and TRBJ2-3, with 9 positions matching TRBD2. CDR1 and CDR2 from the germline V gene are SGHKS and YYEKEE (reference sequence). The CDR3 length is 14 residues. V shed 4 bases, J shed 4 bases, and the junction held 4 bases outside the gene matches. The CDR3 sequence: CASSLAGRPDTQYF. CDR3 coding DNA: TGTGCCAGCAGCCTAGCGGGGCGACCAGATACGCAGTATTTT.

This chain connects TRBV10-3 to TRBJ2-1; 11 nucleotides agree with TRBD1. Germline lookup yields CDR1 ENHRY and CDR2 SYGVKD. This CDR3 contains 15 residues. With V trimmed by 7 bases and J by 6 bases, 8 bases remained unmatched. The CDR3 region is CAITDSGTGGNEQFF. The CDR3 DNA reads TGTGCCATCACCGATTCCGGGACAGGGGGCAATGAGCAGTTCTTC.

The rearrangement joins TRBV30 to TRBJ2-7; D possibly matches TRBD1 or TRBD2 (5 bases each). The CDR3 contains 14 residues. Germline V gives CDR1 GTSNPN, CDR2 SVGIG (reference sequence). The V end was cut by 2 bases, the J end by 3 bases, with 14 bases between. DNA of the CDR3: TGTGCCTGGAGTCCCCTAAAGGGGAGCTACGAGCAGTACTTC. Translation gives CAWSPLKGSYEQYF.

The CDR3 region is CASSLDRGREKLFF. The CDR3 DNA reads as TGCGCCAGCAGCTTGGACAGGGGTCGGGAAAAACTGTTTTTT. The chain recombines TRBV5-1 with TRBJ1-4, with 7 positions matching TRBD1. The CDR3 totals 14 residues. Unmatched junction bases numbered 4, after V lost 0 bases and J lost 8 bases. CDR1 is SGHRS and CDR2 is YFSETQ in the germline V gene.